This TCR beta chain was captured in a study of shared clonotypes between healthy human individuals. Points from the study as a whole: Rarefaction curves obtained for sorted subsets showed sequencing incomplete despite large depth.

Running of the assay took place at deep level. It was across several immunoSEQ plates that each subset's genomic DNA was evenly split. Profiled with immunoSEQ multiplex PCR; TCRdb holds only in-frame clones, not every one. This table holds over a million clones, about 75% found once. There are 15 residues in the CDR3. The V segment lost 0 bases and the J segment 7 bases; nucleotides outside the gene matches: 5. Germline CDR1 SGDLS, CDR2 YYNGEE. In the case of this clone: Its specificity is not known. Other DNA sequences in the same sample also yield this CDR3.

This receptor was obtained from a man aged 18 to 30 in good health. The chain combines TRBV9 with TRBJ1-2, with 11 bases matching TRBD1. Sequencing was performed on memory CD4+ T cells sorted from blood. The subset was: CD45RA-negative fraction. The CDR3 DNA reads as TGTGCCAGCAGCGTAGGGGGACAGGGGGAGGCTGGCTACACCTTC. It encodes CASSVGGQGEAGYTF.